Listed here are 14 T cell receptor beta chains from one sample, sequenced in a study of cytomegalovirus exposure and HLA in healthy donors. Amplification used 60 Vbeta primers and 13 Jbeta primers. TCRdb keeps only in-frame clones here, not all; method: immunoSEQ multiplex PCR. Here the sample spans 150,000 or so clones, more than 65% being singletons. The sequenced sample was PBMCs. All receptors come from a man younger than 45 in good health and CMV-seronegative.

The chain carries TRBV4-2 and TRBJ1-2, with D maybe TRBD1 (6 bases). The CDR3 sequence is 14 residues long. V dropped 1 base and J dropped 4 bases, with 10 bases sitting between them. Germline assignment: CDR1 LGHNA and CDR2 YNFKEQ. CDR3 amino acids: CASSQAGGGYGYTF. CDR3 nucleotides: TGTGCCAGCAGCCAAGCGGGAGGGGGCTATGGCTACACCTTC.

This chain uses TRBV18 with TRBJ2-7; tentatively, D is TRBD2 (6 bases). The CDR3 contains 16 residues. The germline V and J ends were trimmed by 3 bases and 0 bases, with 15 bases remaining between them. From germline, CDR1 is KGHSH and CDR2 LQKENI. The CDR3 region is CASSPSGQAYSYEQYF. CDR3 coding DNA: TGTGCCAGCTCACCGAGCGGGCAGGCCTACTCCTACGAGCAGTACTTC.

The chain carries TRBV4-3 and TRBJ2-1; tentatively, D is TRBD2 (5 bases). The CDR3 spans 16 residues. Germline CDR1 reads LGHNA; CDR2 reads YSLEER. Trimming took off 0 bases at V and 9 bases at J, with 18 bases between the two ends. The CDR3 DNA reads as TGCGCCAGCAGCCAAGATCGGGCACGGGCCCGGGGTGAGCAGTTCTTC. Its translation: CASSQDRARARGEQFF.

The V gene is TRBV5-1, the J gene TRBJ2-1; D is unresolved. This CDR3 contains 17 residues. Trimming pared 5 bases from V and 0 bases from J, leaving 18 bases between. The V gene's germline CDR1 is SGHRS and CDR2 YFSETQ. CDR3 amino acids: CASSFPLGGSSYNEQFF. DNA of the CDR3: TGCGCCAGCAGTTTCCCCCTTGGCGGAAGCTCCTACAATGAGCAGTTCTTC. Filled out from reference TRBV5-1 and TRBJ2-1, the complete variable domain reads KAGVTQTPRYLIKTRGQQVTLSCSPISGHRSVSWYQQTPGQGLQFLFEYFSETQRNKGNFPGRFSGRQFSNSRSEMNVSTLELGDSALYLCASSFPLGGSSYNEQFFGPGTRLTVL.

The rearrangement links TRBV27 to TRBJ1-5; a possible D gene is TRBD1 (5 bases). The CDR3 spans 15 residues. The V end was cut by 0 bases, the J end by 7 bases, with 13 bases between. Germline values: CDR1 MNHEY, CDR2 SMNVEV (reference sequence). The DNA of the CDR3 is TGTGCCAGCAGTTTATCAGGCAGGGAGGACCAGCCCCAGCATTTT. Protein sequence: CASSLSGREDQPQHF.

The chain links TRBV5-1 to TRBJ2-5, with no clear D. Looked up from germline, CDR1 is SGHRS and CDR2 is YFSETQ. There are 15 residues in the CDR3. Deletions cut 4 bases from V and 1 base from J, with 14 bases between. CDR3 nucleotides: TGCGCCAGCAGCCTCTCTGGAGCGCCCCAAGAGACCCAGTACTTC. Translated: CASSLSGAPQETQYF.

This clone was detected only a few times. This sequence joins TRBV27 and TRBJ2-3; 7 bases are a match to TRBD2. From germline, CDR1 is MNHEY and CDR2 SMNVEV (reference sequence). CDR3 length equals 15 residues. After removal of 3 bases from V and 5 bases from J, the junction contained 8 bases not matched to a gene. CDR3 residues: CASSFAGGRGDTQYF. DNA of the CDR3: TGTGCCAGCAGTTTCGCCGGGGGGAGAGGAGATACGCAGTATTTT.

The J gene is TRBJ2-1, the V gene TRBV30; no clear D. The CDR3 is 14 amino acids. The germline V and J ends were trimmed by 0 bases and 1 base, with 7 bases remaining between them. Looked up from germline, CDR1 is GTSNPN and CDR2 is SVGIG (reference sequence). The CDR3 loop is CAWSVAVSYNEQFF. For the CDR3, the DNA is TGTGCCTGGAGTGTTGCGGTATCCTACAATGAGCAGTTCTTC.

The chain recombines TRBV7-9 with TRBJ2-1; a weak D match, TRBD1 (6 bases). V was clipped by 5 bases and J by 4 bases, with 12 bases between them. CDR1 SEHNR and CDR2 FQNEAQ come from the germline V gene (reference sequence). The CDR3 length is 14 residues. In DNA, the CDR3 is TGTGCCAGCAGCGCCGGGACACATTACAATGAGCAGTTCTTC. Protein: CASSAGTHYNEQFF.

This clone was picked up a small number of times. The rearrangement links TRBV11-2 to TRBJ2-2; tentative D call: TRBD1 (5 bases). Germline CDR1 and CDR2: SGHAT and FQNNGV. CDR3 length equals 15 residues. The germline V and J ends were trimmed by 8 bases and 4 bases, with 17 bases remaining between them. The CDR3 DNA reads TGTGCCAGCTCCTTAAGGGGTTCAGGCACCGGGGAGCTGTTTTTT. Its protein product is CASSLRGSGTGELFF.

The chain has TRBV28 and TRBJ2-5; 11 nucleotides match TRBD1. Germline-derived CDR1 and CDR2 are MDHEN and SYDVKM. Unmatched junction bases numbered 12, after V lost 4 bases and J lost 5 bases. The CDR3 has 17 amino acids. CDR3: CASSSLIAGTGGETQYF. CDR3 in DNA: TGTGCCAGCAGTTCCCTAATCGCCGGGACAGGGGGGGAGACCCAGTACTTC.

J is TRBJ1-6 and V is TRBV4-3; D call uncertain. The V gene lost 1 base and the J gene lost 9 bases, with 13 bases spanning the gap. Germline CDR1 reads LGHNA; CDR2 reads YSLEER. The length of the CDR3 is 15 residues. The CDR3 nucleotides are TGCGCCAGCAGCCAAGGGGAGCATGGCTTTTCACCCCTCCACTTT. Translated, it gives CASSQGEHGFSPLHF.

In this sample, this clone turned up once. J is TRBJ2-5 and V is TRBV7-3; 7 bases are a match to TRBD2. CDR1 SGHTA and CDR2 FQGTGA come from the germline V gene. Trimming took 5 bases from V and 2 from J; bases not matched to a gene: 8. This CDR3 is built from 15 residues. The CDR3 nucleotides read TGTGCCAGCAGCCCCCTGGGGGGAGGGCAAGAGACCCAGTACTTC. It is translated as CASSPLGGGQETQYF.

This chain connects TRBV11-1 to TRBJ2-7, with 10 bases fitting TRBD2. The CDR3 has 15 residues. Germline assignment: CDR1 SGHAT and CDR2 FQDESV (reference sequence). V shed 0 bases and J 5 bases; nucleotides not matched to a gene: 4. The chain's CDR3 is CASSLAPSGSHEQYF. CDR3 bases: TGTGCCAGCAGCTTAGCCCCTAGCGGGAGCCACGAGCAGTACTTC.